The 10 T cell receptor beta chains in this list originate from one sample, sequenced in a study of T cell responses to AZD1222 COVID-19 vaccine. Measured with immunoSEQ multiplex PCR; TCRdb has only the in-frame clones, and not every one. The table includes under 130,000 clones, over 80% detected once. The sample consisted of peripheral blood, taken on day 0 of AZD1222 vaccination. These receptor sequences come from an adult in good health.

Notes on this clone: The sample carries other DNA sequences with the same CDR3. The V gene is TRBV18, the J gene TRBJ1-1; D gene unclear. From germline, CDR1 is KGHSH and CDR2 LQKENI. V lost 3 bases and J 1 base, leaving 12 bases between the germline ends. The CDR3 covers 15 residues. The CDR3 DNA is TGTGCCAGCTCACCTCGACAAGGGAGGAACACTGAAGCTTTCTTT. Protein product: CASSPRQGRNTEAFF. Looking up the rest from reference TRBV18 and TRBJ1-1 gives the full variable domain: NAGVMQNPRHLVRRRGQEARLRCSPMKGHSHVYWYRQLPEEGLKFMVYLQKENIIDESGMPKERFSAEFPKEGPSILRIQQVVRGDSAAYFCASSPRQGRNTEAFFGQGTRLTVV.

This sequence joins TRBV6-2 or TRBV6-3 and TRBJ2-5, with 7 bases aligning to TRBD2. The germline gives CDR1 MNHEY, CDR2 SVGEGT. The CDR3 is 15 residues long. Trimming took 3 bases from V and 1 from J; bases not matched to a gene: 5. The CDR3 loop reads CASSYSSGSQETQYF. CDR3 bases: TGTGCCAGCAGTTATTCTAGCGGTTCCCAAGAGACCCAGTACTTC.

V gene TRBV10-3 combines with J gene TRBJ1-2; D is undetermined. The V end lost 4 bases, the J end lost 8 bases, and 14 bases lay between the germline ends. The germline V gene encodes CDR1 ENHRY and CDR2 SYGVKD. The length of the CDR3 is 13 residues. CDR3 DNA sequence: TGTGCCATCAGTGCAGGCCGGGAGGGAGGCTACACCTTC. Encoded protein: CAISAGREGGYTF.

The chain links TRBV3-1 (or the pseudogene TRBV3-2) to TRBJ1-6; D is uncertain. Trimming removed 0 bases from V and 13 bases from J, with 10 bases in between. The CDR3 length is 13 residues. Germline CDR1 reads LGHDT; CDR2 reads YNNKEL (reference sequence). CDR3 DNA: TGTGCCAGCAGCCAAGAGCTGGGTGGGCCCCTCCACTTT. It specifies CASSQELGGPLHF.

The chain couples TRBV6-4 to TRBJ2-7; TRBD1 matches 8 bases. The CDR3 spans 14 residues. Trimming removed 10 bases from V and 1 base from J; junction bases left unmatched: 9. Germline V gene sequence: CDR1 MRHNA, CDR2 SNTAGT. CDR3: CANPRQGPSYEQYF. CDR3 nucleotide sequence: TGTGCCAACCCCCGACAGGGGCCTTCCTACGAGCAGTACTTC.

V gene TRBV10-3 combines with J gene TRBJ2-7, with 9 nucleotides matching TRBD1. Germline CDR1 reads ENHRY; CDR2 reads SYGVKD. The CDR3 contains 14 residues. Germline trimming cut 8 bases from V and 0 bases from J; bases unmatched to any gene: 5. The CDR3 DNA reads as TGTGCCATCCAAAGGGGACAGGGCTCCTACGAGCAGTACTTC. It translates to CAIQRGQGSYEQYF.

This chain uses TRBV28 with TRBJ1-5; D uncertain. CDR3 length: 16 residues. Germline V CDR1 and CDR2: MDHEN, SYDVKM. V gave up 4 bases and J gave up 7 bases, with 20 bases separating them. CDR3 residues: CASSSPQRGGGQPQHF. The DNA of the CDR3 is TGTGCCAGCAGTTCCCCACAGAGAGGAGGAGGACAGCCCCAGCATTTT.

V is TRBV23-1 and J is TRBJ1-1, with a tentative D call TRBD1 (6 bases). TRBV23-1 is given ORF status, its function remaining uncertain. The CDR3 contains 15 residues. V was pared by 6 bases and J by 5 bases, with 19 bases between. The CDR3 bases are TGCGCCAGCAGCTTCCCGGGCAGGGGATGGACTGAAGCTTTCTTT. This encodes CASSFPGRGWTEAFF.

This clone came up once. The chain employs TRBV5-1 and TRBJ2-7; 7 nucleotides line up with TRBD1. This CDR3 spans 13 amino acids. CDR1 and CDR2 from the germline V gene are SGHRS and YFSETQ. J was trimmed by 0 bases and V by 3 bases; bases with no gene match: 0. CDR3 in DNA: TGCGCCAGCAGCTGGGACAGCTCCTACGAGCAGTACTTC. Its translation is CASSWDSSYEQYF.

The chain couples TRBV6-2 or TRBV6-3 to TRBJ2-3; the D gene is possibly TRBD1 (6 bases). The CDR3 loop spans 15 amino acids. Germline V gene lookup returns CDR1 MNHEY and CDR2 SVGEGT. V was trimmed by 3 bases and J by 5 bases, leaving 15 bases between them. The CDR3 sequence: CASSYDSQGLDTQYF. CDR3 DNA: TGTGCCAGCAGTTATGATAGCCAGGGGTTAGATACGCAGTATTTT.